This T cell receptor (beta chain) appears in the sequencing data of a study of beta chain features in type 1 diabetes. Turning to the study itself: Patients were similar to healthy donors in age and gender (as well as in cell yields). Whole-study results and caveats: All four CD4+ subsets of Type 1 diabetes patients contained TCRB CDR3s that were moderately but significantly shorter. In type 1 diabetes patients, VDJ junctions had fewer insertions; deletions at these junctions were more frequent. PCR may have favored shorter templates equally in patients and controls.

The CDR3 sequence is 14 residues long. Trimming cost V 5 bases and J 2 bases, with 11 bases left between them. Germline V lookup: CDR1 SEHNR, CDR2 FQNEAQ (reference sequence). Of the isolated RNA, all was reverse transcribed, and so the sequenced material was expressed TCRB transcripts. The table came from immunoSEQ multiplex PCR; TCRdb's copy has only in-frame clones and leaves some out. This sample has about 660,000 clones, with over 12% found just once. Sorting based on CD45RO/CCR7/CD25/CD127/CD95/CD27 separated CD4+ naive, central memory, regulatory and stem cell-like memory cells. There are a few counts of this clone. Antigen specificity is unknown.

The specimen was naive CD4+ T cells from blood. The chain combines TRBV7-9 with TRBJ2-3, with D perhaps matching TRBD2 (6 bases). The receptor's source is a young man with type 1 diabetes. CDR3 nucleotides: TGTGCCAGCAGCCCCGGCGGGAACACAGATACGCAGTATTTT. Its translation: CASSPGGNTDTQYF.